This TCR beta chain was recovered during a study of blood T cell repertoires in COVID-19. Germline V gives CDR1 GTSNPN, CDR2 SVGIG (reference sequence). J gave up 5 bases and V 1 base, and 6 bases lay outside the gene matches. The CDR3 extends over 14 amino acids. This clone showed up just once. Here immunoSEQ multiplex PCR was the method, and the copy in TCRdb shows in-frame clones only, minus some. In the table there are under 250,000 clones, around 86% of which are singletons. The sequence was obtained from a man in his fifties or sixties who had recovered from COVID-19. The rearrangement uses TRBV30 and TRBJ2-5; 8 nucleotides agree with TRBD1. Material: peripheral blood. The CDR3 region has the DNA TGTGCCTGGAGTGACGGGGACAGGATGGAGACCCAGTACTTC. Translated: CAWSDGDRMETQYF.